The next 6 T cell receptor beta chains were all read from a single sample in a study of T cell responses to AZD1222 COVID-19 vaccine. Sequenced by immunoSEQ multiplex PCR; TCRdb stores in-frame clones only, minus some. The sample contains around 53,000 clones, more than 70% of which appear only once. Sequences were derived from peripheral blood, sampled on day 0 of MenACWY control vaccination. These receptors originate from an adult in good health.

V usage is TRBV28 and J usage is TRBJ2-7; D is uncertain. This CDR3 has 14 residues. Germline loops: CDR1 MDHEN, CDR2 SYDVKM. Trimming took off 5 bases at V and 2 bases at J, with 13 bases between the two ends. In DNA form, the CDR3 reads TGTGCCAGCAGTCGGAGTAGCAGGACCTACGAGCAGTACTTC. Its translation: CASSRSSRTYEQYF.

This clone showed up just a few times. The V gene is TRBV2, the J gene TRBJ1-2; no clear D gene. This CDR3 has 13 amino acids. The V gene's germline CDR1 is SNHLY and CDR2 FYNNEI. The V end was cut by 4 bases, the J end by 8 bases, with 14 bases between. CDR3 loop: CASSVDRAYGYTF. The CDR3 bases are TGTGCCAGCAGTGTGGATAGGGCCTACGGCTACACCTTC.

The rearrangement links TRBV6-1 to TRBJ2-2, with a tentative D call TRBD2 (6 bases). Trimming took off 7 bases at V and 0 bases at J, with 9 bases between the two ends. Germline V lookup: CDR1 MNHNS, CDR2 SASEGT. The CDR3 is 14 residues long. This chain's CDR3 is CASTGGTNTGELFF. The CDR3 nucleotides are TGTGCCAGCACTGGCGGGACGAACACCGGGGAGCTGTTTTTT.

The chain joins TRBV12-3 or TRBV12-4 to TRBJ2-3, with D possibly TRBD2 on 6 matching bases. V lost 3 bases and J lost 3, with 7 bases in between. The CDR3 is 13 amino acids. The DNA of the CDR3 is TGTGCCAGCAGTTTCCGGGGGACAGATACGCAGTATTTT. Translated, it gives CASSFRGTDTQYF.

The chain carries TRBV19 and TRBJ2-7, with TRBD2 matching over 7 bases. Germline V gives CDR1 LNHDA, CDR2 SQIVND (reference sequence). The CDR3 covers 13 residues. The V and J ends lost 4 bases and 9 bases, in that order; junction bases with no gene match: 9. The CDR3 nucleotides are TGTGCCAGTAGTAGCGGGAGCTCGGGAGGGCAGTACTTC. Amino acid sequence: CASSSGSSGGQYF.

This chain links TRBV4-2 with TRBJ2-3; TRBD2 aligns across 8 bases. The CDR3 has 14 residues. V lost 4 bases and J lost 6; bases outside the gene matches: 6. CDR1 and CDR2 from the germline V gene are LGHNA and YNFKEQ. Written as DNA, the CDR3 is TGTGCCAGCAGCCCCTATGCGGGAGGCGATACGCAGTATTTT. Protein: CASSPYAGGDTQYF.